The next 9 T cell receptor beta chains were all read from a single sample in a study of siplizumab effects on memory and regulatory T cells. Assay: immunoSEQ multiplex PCR; the TCRdb copy retains only in-frame clones and omits some. The sample has over 70,000 clones; about 95% are singletons. The source material was CD8+ T cells sorted from blood. The source is a human donor in good health.

J is TRBJ2-7 and V is TRBV4-2; possibly TRBD1 for D (5 bases). The CDR3 has 15 residues. In germline, CDR1 is LGHNA, CDR2 YNFKEQ. V lost 4 bases and J 5 bases, leaving 18 bases between the germline ends. The CDR3: CASSPGEGGAHEQYF. DNA for the CDR3: TGTGCCAGCAGCCCCGGCGAAGGTGGGGCCCACGAGCAGTACTTC.

The chain has TRBV5-5 and TRBJ2-1; perhaps TRBD2 as D (5 bases). With 6 bases removed from V and 0 bases from J, the gap between germline ends came to 16 bases. The V gene's germline CDR1 is SGHKS and CDR2 YYEKEE (reference sequence). This CDR3 spans 16 amino acids. DNA of the CDR3: TGTGCCAGCACCTTTGTAGCGTCGAGCTCCTACAATGAGCAGTTCTTC. Encoded protein: CASTFVASSSYNEQFF.

The chain joins TRBV9 to TRBJ2-7, with 13 bases that match TRBD2. Per germline, CDR1 SGDLS and CDR2 YYNGEE. The CDR3 consists of 15 residues. Unmatched junction bases numbered 5, after V lost 3 bases and J lost 5 bases. CDR3 nucleotides: TGTGCCAGCAGCGCATCCGGACTAGCGGGAGACGAGCAGTACTTC. Translated: CASSASGLAGDEQYF.

The genes are TRBV9 and TRBJ2-1, with a weak D call TRBD2 (5 bases). V shed 0 bases and J shed 4 bases, with 8 bases lying between them. Germline V lookup: CDR1 SGDLS, CDR2 YYNGEE. CDR3 length: 14 amino acids. The CDR3 loop is CASSVDGIYNEQFF. The CDR3 nucleotides are TGTGCCAGCAGCGTAGACGGGATTTACAATGAGCAGTTCTTC.

The V and J genes are TRBV13 and TRBJ2-3; D gene unclear. CDR3 length: 16 residues. Germline V lookup: CDR1 PRHDT, CDR2 FYEKMQ (reference sequence). Trimming pared 3 bases from V and 5 bases from J, leaving 18 bases between. CDR3 in DNA: TGTGCCAGCAGCTTCCCCCCGATTTATCATGGAGATACGCAGTATTTT. This translates into CASSFPPIYHGDTQYF.

This rearrangement joins TRBV13 to TRBJ2-2, with 9 nucleotides matching TRBD1. Germline V lookup: CDR1 PRHDT, CDR2 FYEKMQ (reference sequence). CDR3 length equals 15 residues. The V segment lost 5 bases and the J segment 3 bases; nucleotides outside the gene matches: 4. CDR3 loop: CASSDRDRDTGELFF. CDR3 in DNA: TGTGCCAGCAGCGACCGGGACAGGGACACCGGGGAGCTGTTTTTT.

A note on this clone: Compared with germline, one end of the junction differs, possibly owing to a read error. The rearrangement uses TRBV7-7 and TRBJ1-2; unclear D gene. Germline values: CDR1 SSHAT, CDR2 FNYEAQ (reference sequence). CDR3 length: 13 residues. The CDR3 DNA follows: TGTGCTAGCAGCTCGAGTAGGCGCTATGGCTACACCTTC. Amino acid sequence: CASSSSRRYGYTF.

This rearrangement joins TRBV4-1 to TRBJ2-7; no firm D call. The CDR3 has 12 residues. CDR1 is MGHRA, CDR2 YSYEKL, per germline. Trimming pared 3 bases from V and 3 bases from J, leaving 6 bases between. For the CDR3, the DNA is TGCGCCAGCAGCCACTCCTTCTACGAGCAGTACTTC. It codes for CASSHSFYEQYF.

This clone has only one observation. The chain combines TRBV9 with TRBJ2-1; D unresolved. CDR3 length: 15 residues. The V and J ends lost 3 bases and 3 bases respectively, with 13 bases between them. Germline assignment: CDR1 SGDLS and CDR2 YYNGEE. CDR3 DNA sequence: TGTGCCAGCAGCGCCGAACAAAGGGTCTACAATGAGCAGTTCTTC. Its protein product is CASSAEQRVYNEQFF.